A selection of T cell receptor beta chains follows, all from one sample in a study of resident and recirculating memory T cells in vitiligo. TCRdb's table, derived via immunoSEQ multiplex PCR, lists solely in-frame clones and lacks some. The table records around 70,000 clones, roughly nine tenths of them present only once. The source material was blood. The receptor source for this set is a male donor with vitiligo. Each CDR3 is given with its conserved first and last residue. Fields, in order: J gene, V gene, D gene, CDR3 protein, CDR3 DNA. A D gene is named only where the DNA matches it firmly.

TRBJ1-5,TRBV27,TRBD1,CASSSQGVNNQPQHF,TGTGCCAGCAGTTCCCAGGGGGTTAACAATCAGCCCCAGCATTTT
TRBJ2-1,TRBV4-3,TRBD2,CASSLGIASGGPFYNEQFF,TGCGCCAGCAGCCTCGGGATCGCTAGCGGGGGCCCTTTCTACAATGAGCAGTTCTTC
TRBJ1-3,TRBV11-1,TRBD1,CASRGQGSGNTIYF,TGTGCCAGCAGAGGACAGGGTTCCGGAAACACCATATATTTT
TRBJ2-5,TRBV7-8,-,CASSLGRVWETQYF,TGTGCCAGCAGCTTAGGCCGGGTGTGGGAGACCCAGTACTTC
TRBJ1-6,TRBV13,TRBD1,CASSLGQGANSPLHF,TGTGCCAGCAGCTTAGGACAGGGGGCGAATTCACCCCTCCACTTT
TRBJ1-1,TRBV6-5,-,CASSYLDTMNTEAFF,TGTGCCAGCAGTTACCTCGACACGATGAACACTGAAGCTTTCTTT
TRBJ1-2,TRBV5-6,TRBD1,CASSLGDSPSFNYGYTF,TGTGCCAGCAGCTTGGGGGACAGTCCTAGCTTTAACTATGGCTACACCTTC
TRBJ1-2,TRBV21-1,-,CASSPQGASASNYGYTF,TGTGCCAGCAGCCCCCAGGGGGCCTCGGCTTCTAACTATGGCTACACCTTC
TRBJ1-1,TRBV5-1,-,CASSFTIGVRHTEAFF,TGCGCCAGCAGCTTTACCATCGGGGTTCGGCACACTGAAGCTTTCTTT
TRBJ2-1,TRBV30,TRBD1,CAWSPGGPSYNEQFF,TGTGCCTGGAGTCCAGGGGGTCCCTCCTACAATGAGCAGTTCTTC
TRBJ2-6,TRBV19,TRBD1,CASSPLAPTGLSGANVLTF,TGTGCCAGTAGTCCTCTAGCCCCGACAGGGCTCTCTGGGGCCAACGTCCTGACTTTC
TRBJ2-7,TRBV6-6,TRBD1,CASKPDRAENEQYF,TGTGCCAGCAAACCCGACAGGGCGGAAAACGAGCAGTACTTC
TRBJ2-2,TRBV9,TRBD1,CASSVEVGGTGDTGELFF,TGTGCCAGCAGCGTTGAGGTAGGTGGGACAGGTGACACCGGGGAGCTGTTTTTT
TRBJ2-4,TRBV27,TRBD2,CASSLSVAGGNIQYF,TGTGCCAGCAGTTTATCGGTAGCGGGTGGGAACATTCAGTACTTC
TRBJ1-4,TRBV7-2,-,CASSLVLATNEKLFF,TGTGCCAGCAGCTTGGTGTTAGCAACTAATGAAAAACTGTTTTTT
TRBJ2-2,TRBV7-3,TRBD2,CASSLAGFNTGELFF,TGTGCCAGCAGCCTAGCGGGGTTTAACACCGGGGAGCTGTTTTTT
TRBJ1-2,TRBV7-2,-,CASSSSGGYGYTF,TGTGCCAGCAGCTCCTCGGGAGGGTATGGCTACACCTTC
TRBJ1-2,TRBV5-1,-,CASSLVQARDGYTF,TGCGCCAGCAGCTTGGTACAGGCTAGGGATGGCTACACCTTC
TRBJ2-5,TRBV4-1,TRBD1,CASSRGQQETQYF,TGCGCCAGCAGCCGGGGACAGCAAGAGACCCAGTACTTC
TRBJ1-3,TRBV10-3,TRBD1,CAILRGNGNTIYF,TGTGCCATTCTCAGGGGGAATGGAAACACCATATATTTT